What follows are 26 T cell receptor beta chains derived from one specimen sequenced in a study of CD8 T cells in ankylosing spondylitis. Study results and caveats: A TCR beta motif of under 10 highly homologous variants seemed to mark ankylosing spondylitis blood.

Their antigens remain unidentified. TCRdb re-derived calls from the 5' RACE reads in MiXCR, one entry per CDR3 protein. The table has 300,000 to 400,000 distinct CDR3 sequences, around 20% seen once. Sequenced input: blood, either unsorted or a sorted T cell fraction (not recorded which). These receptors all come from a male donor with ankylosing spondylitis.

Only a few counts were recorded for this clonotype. The CDR3 bases are TGCGCCAGCAGCCGAAGCCAGGCAGAGACCTCCTACGAGCAGTACTTC. The encoded protein is CASSRSQAETSYEQYF. The J gene is TRBJ2-7, the V gene TRBV4-1; D ambiguous. CDR3 length equals 16 residues. Trimming removed 4 bases at V and 0 bases at J, with 16 bases between. The germline V gene has CDR1 MGHRA and CDR2 YSYEKL.

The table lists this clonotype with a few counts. The CDR3 DNA follows: TGCGCCAGCAGCCAAGTCGGAGGCAGTCTAGCCAAAAACATTCAGTACTTC. This sequence encodes CASSQVGGSLAKNIQYF. The chain links TRBV4-1 to TRBJ2-4; D perhaps matches TRBD2 (5 bases). Germline CDR1 is MGHRA and CDR2 is YSYEKL. The CDR3 has 17 residues. V was pared by 1 base and J by 0 bases, with 13 bases between.

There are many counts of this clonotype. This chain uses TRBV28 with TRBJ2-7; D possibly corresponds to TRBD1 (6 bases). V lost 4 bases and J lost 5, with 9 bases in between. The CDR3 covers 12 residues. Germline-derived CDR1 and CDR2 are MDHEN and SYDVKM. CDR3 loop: CASSSHRDEQYF. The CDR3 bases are TGTGCCAGCAGTTCCCACAGGGACGAGCAGTACTTC.

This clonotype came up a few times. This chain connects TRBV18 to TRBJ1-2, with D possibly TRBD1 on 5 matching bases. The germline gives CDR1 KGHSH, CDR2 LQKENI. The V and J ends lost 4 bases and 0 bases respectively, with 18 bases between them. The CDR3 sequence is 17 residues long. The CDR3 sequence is CASSLIQNLGPNYGYTF. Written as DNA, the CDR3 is TGTGCCAGCTCACTCATACAAAACTTGGGGCCTAACTATGGCTACACCTTC. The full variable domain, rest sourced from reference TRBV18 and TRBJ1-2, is NAGVMQNPRHLVRRRGQEARLRCSPMKGHSHVYWYRQLPEEGLKFMVYLQKENIIDESGMPKERFSAEFPKEGPSILRIQQVVRGDSAAYFCASSLIQNLGPNYGYTFGSGTRLTVV.

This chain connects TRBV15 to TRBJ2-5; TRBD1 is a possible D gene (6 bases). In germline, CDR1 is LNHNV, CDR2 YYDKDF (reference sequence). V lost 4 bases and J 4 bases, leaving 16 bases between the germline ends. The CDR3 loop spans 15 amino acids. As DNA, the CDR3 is TGTGCCACCAGCATTCCGTCAGTAGGGGGAGAGACCCAGTACTTC. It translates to CATSIPSVGGETQYF.

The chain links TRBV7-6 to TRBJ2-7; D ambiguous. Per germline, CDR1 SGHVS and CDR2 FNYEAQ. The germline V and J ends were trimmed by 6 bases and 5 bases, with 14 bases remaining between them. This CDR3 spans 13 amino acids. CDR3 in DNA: TGTGCCAGCAGTTCTACTCGCCGGAACGAGCAGTACTTC. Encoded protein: CASSSTRRNEQYF.

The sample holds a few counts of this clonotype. The CDR3 sequence is CASSTGHGNTEAFF. The CDR3 nucleotides are TGTGCCAGCAGCACTGGACACGGGAACACTGAAGCTTTCTTT. The V gene is TRBV7-2, the J gene TRBJ1-1, with D perhaps TRBD1 (5 bases). The CDR3 consists of 14 residues. Germline V lookup: CDR1 SGHTA, CDR2 FQGNSA. Between the trimmed V and J ends, which lost 5 bases and 1 base, there was a span of 11 bases. The full variable domain, its missing parts supplied by reference TRBV7-2 and TRBJ1-1, is GAGVSQSPSNKVTEKGKDVELRCDPISGHTALYWYRQSLGQGLEFLIYFQGNSAPDKSGLPSDRFSAERTGGSVSTLTIQRTQQEDSAVYLCASSTGHGNTEAFFGQGTRLTVV.

CDR3 in amino acids: CASSLALGLAGEQYF. In DNA form, the CDR3 reads TGTGCCAGCAGCTTAGCTTTAGGACTAGCGGGAGAGCAGTACTTC. The rearrangement uses TRBV7-8 and TRBJ2-7; 12 positions match TRBD2. Germline V gene data show CDR1 as SGHVS and CDR2 as FQNEAQ. V trimming: 0 bases; J trimming: 7 bases; junction bases outside the gene matches: 4. The CDR3 loop spans 15 amino acids.

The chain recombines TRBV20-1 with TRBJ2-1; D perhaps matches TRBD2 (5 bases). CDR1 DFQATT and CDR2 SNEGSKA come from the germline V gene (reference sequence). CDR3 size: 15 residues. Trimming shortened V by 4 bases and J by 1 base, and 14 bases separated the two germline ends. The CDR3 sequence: CSAKGLFTSYNEQFF. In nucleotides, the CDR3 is TGCAGTGCTAAAGGACTGTTCACGTCCTACAATGAGCAGTTCTTC.

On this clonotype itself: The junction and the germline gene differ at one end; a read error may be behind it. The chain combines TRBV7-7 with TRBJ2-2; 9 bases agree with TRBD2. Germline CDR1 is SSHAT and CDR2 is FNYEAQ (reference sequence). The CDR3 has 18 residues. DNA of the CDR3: TGTGCTAGCAGCTCCGGTGTTGGTAGCGGGGGGAACACCGGGGAGCTGTTTTTT. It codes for CASSSGVGSGGNTGELFF.

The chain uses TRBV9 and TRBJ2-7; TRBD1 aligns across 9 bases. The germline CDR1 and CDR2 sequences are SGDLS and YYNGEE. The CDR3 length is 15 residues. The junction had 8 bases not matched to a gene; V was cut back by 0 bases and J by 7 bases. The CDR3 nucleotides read TGTGCCAGCAGCGTAGATCAGGGACAGGGTGGTGAGCAGTACTTC. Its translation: CASSVDQGQGGEQYF.

The CDR3 region has the DNA TGTGCCAGCAGCCCCGGTTTGTACCGAATCTCAAACACAGATACGCAGTATTTT. Translated: CASSPGLYRISNTDTQYF. The rearrangement uses TRBV12-3 or TRBV12-4 and TRBJ2-3; D is unclear. The CDR3 is made up of 18 amino acids. Trimming stripped 6 bases from V and 2 bases from J, with 24 bases between.

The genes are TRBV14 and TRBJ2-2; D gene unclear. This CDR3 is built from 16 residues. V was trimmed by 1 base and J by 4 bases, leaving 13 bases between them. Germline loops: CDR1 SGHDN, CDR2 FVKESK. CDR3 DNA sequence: TGTGCCAGCAGCCAAGGTCGTATTCTACCCACCGGGGAGCTGTTTTTT. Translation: CASSQGRILPTGELFF.

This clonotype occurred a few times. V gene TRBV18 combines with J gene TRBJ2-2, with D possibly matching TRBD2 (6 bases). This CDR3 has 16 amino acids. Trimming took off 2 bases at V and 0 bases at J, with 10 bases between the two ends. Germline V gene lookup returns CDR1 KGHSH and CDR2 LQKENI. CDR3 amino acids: CASSPYGTANTGELFF. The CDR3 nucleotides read TGTGCCAGCTCACCATACGGGACTGCGAACACCGGGGAGCTGTTTTTT.

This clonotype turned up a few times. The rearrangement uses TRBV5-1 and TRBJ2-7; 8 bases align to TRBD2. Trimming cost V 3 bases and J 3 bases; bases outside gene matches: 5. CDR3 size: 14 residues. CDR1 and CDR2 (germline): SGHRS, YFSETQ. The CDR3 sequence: CASSSTGGDYEQYF. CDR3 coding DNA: TGCGCCAGCAGCTCAACGGGAGGGGACTACGAGCAGTACTTC.

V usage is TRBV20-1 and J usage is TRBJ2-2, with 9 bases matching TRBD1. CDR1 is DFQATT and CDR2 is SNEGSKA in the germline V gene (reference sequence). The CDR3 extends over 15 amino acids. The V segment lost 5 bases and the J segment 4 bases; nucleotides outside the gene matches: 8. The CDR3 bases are TGCAGTGCTCGTCCGGGACAGGGAGGCACCGGGGAGCTGTTTTTT. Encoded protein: CSARPGQGGTGELFF.

CDR3: CASSVEVTDTQYF. CDR3 DNA: TGTGCCAGCAGCGTAGAGGTCACAGATACGCAGTATTTT. V usage is TRBV9 and J usage is TRBJ2-3; D not resolved. The germline V gene has CDR1 SGDLS and CDR2 YYNGEE. This CDR3 contains 13 residues. V dropped 0 bases and J dropped 2 bases, with 4 bases sitting between them. Complete variable domain (other parts from reference TRBV9 and TRBJ2-3): DSGVTQTPKHLITATGQRVTLRCSPRSGDLSVYWYQQSLDQGLQFLIQYYNGEERAKGNILERFSAQQFPDLHSELNLSSLELGDSALYFCASSVEVTDTQYFGPGTRLTVL.

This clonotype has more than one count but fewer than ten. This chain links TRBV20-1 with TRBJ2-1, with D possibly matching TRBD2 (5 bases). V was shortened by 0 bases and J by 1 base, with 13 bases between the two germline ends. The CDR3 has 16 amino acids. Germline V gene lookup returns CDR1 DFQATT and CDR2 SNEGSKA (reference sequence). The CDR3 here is CSARDLREGSYNEQFF. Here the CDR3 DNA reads TGCAGTGCTAGAGATCTCCGGGAAGGGTCCTACAATGAGCAGTTCTTC.

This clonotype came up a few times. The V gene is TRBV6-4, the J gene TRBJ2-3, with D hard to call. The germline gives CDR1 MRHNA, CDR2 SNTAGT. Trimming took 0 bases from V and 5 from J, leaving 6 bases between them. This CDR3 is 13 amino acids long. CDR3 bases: TGTGCCAGCAGTGACTCGAATGGAGATACGCAGTATTTT. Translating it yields CASSDSNGDTQYF.

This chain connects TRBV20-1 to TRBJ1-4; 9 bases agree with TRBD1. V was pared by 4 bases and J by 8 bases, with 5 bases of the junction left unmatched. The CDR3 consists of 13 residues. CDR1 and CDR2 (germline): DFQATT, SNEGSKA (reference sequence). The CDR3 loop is CSANRGLSEKLFF. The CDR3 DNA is TGCAGTGCTAACAGGGGGCTAAGCGAAAAACTGTTTTTT.

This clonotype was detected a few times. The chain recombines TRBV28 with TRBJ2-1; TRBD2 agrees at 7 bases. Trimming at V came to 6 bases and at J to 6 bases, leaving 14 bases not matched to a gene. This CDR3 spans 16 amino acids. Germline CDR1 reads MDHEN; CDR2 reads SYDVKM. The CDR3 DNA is TGTGCCAGCAGCATTGTCAGCGGGACCTGGGTCAATGAGCAGTTCTTC. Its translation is CASSIVSGTWVNEQFF.

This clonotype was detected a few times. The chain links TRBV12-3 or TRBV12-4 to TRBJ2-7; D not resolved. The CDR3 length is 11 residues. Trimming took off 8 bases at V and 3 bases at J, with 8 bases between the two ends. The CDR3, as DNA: TGTGCCAGCGGTATACGCTACGAGCAGTACTTC. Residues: CASGIRYEQYF.

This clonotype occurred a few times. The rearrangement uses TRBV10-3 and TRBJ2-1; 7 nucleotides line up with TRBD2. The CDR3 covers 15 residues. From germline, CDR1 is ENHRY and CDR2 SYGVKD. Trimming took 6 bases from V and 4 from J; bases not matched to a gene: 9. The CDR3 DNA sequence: TGTGCCATCAGCCCCTCGGGCGGGAGTTACAATGAGCAGTTCTTC. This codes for CAISPSGGSYNEQFF.

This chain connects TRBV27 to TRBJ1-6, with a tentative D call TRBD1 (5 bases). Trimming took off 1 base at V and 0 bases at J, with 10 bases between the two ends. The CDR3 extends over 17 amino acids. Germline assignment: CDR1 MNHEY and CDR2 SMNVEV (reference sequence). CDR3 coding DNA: TGTGCCAGCAGTTTATTCGGGGGGAGCTCCTATAATTCACCCCTCCACTTT. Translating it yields CASSLFGGSSYNSPLHF.

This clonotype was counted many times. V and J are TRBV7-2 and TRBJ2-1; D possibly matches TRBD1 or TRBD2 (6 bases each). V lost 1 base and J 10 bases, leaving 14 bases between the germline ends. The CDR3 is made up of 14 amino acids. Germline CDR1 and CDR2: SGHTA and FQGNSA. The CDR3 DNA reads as TGTGCCAGCAGCTTAGTCGGGGGCAGAGGGGAGCAGTTCTTC. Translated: CASSLVGGRGEQFF. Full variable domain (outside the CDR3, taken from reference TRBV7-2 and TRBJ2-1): GAGVSQSPSNKVTEKGKDVELRCDPISGHTALYWYRQSLGQGLEFLIYFQGNSAPDKSGLPSDRFSAERTGGSVSTLTIQRTQQEDSAVYLCASSLVGGRGEQFFGPGTRLTVL.

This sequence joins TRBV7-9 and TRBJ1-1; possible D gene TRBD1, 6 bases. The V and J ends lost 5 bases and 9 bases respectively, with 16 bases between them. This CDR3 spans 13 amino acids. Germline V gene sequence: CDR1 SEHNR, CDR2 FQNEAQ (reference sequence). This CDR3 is CASSSKDSLKAFF. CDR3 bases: TGTGCCAGCAGCAGTAAGGACAGTTTAAAAGCTTTCTTT.